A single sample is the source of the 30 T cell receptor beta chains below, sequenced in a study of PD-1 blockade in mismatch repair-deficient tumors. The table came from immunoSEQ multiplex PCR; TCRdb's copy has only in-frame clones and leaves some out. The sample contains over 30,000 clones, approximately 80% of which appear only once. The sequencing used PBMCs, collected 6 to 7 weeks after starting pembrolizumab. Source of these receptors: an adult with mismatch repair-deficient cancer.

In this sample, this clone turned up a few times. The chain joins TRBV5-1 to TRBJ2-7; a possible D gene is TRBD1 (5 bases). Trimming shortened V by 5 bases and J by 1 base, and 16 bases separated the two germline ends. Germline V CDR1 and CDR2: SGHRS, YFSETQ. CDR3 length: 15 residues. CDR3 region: CASRQTGRPSYEQYF. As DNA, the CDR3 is TGCGCCAGCAGACAAACAGGTCGCCCTTCCTACGAGCAGTACTTC. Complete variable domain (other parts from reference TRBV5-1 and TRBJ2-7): KAGVTQTPRYLIKTRGQQVTLSCSPISGHRSVSWYQQTPGQGLQFLFEYFSETQRNKGNFPGRFSGRQFSNSRSEMNVSTLELGDSALYLCASRQTGRPSYEQYFGPGTRLTVT.

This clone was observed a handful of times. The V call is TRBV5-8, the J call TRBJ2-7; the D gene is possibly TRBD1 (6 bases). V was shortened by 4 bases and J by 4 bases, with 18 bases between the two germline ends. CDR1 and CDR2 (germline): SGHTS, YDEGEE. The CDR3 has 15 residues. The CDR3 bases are TGTGCCAGCAGCCGCCACAGGGTAGAGGGTTACGAGCAGTACTTC. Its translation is CASSRHRVEGYEQYF.

CDR3 coding DNA: TGTGCCAGCAGCTTAGCGAGGCACACAGATACGCAGTATTTT. Encoded protein: CASSLARHTDTQYF. The rearrangement links TRBV7-2 to TRBJ2-3; D gene ambiguous. CDR3 length equals 14 residues. The germline V gene has CDR1 SGHTA and CDR2 FQGNSA. V lost 0 bases and J 2 bases, leaving 6 bases between the germline ends.

CDR3 residues: CASTFGGIYEQYF. In nucleotides, the CDR3 is TGTGCCAGCACATTCGGGGGAATCTACGAGCAGTACTTC. The V call is TRBV28, the J call TRBJ2-7; TRBD2 is a possible D gene (6 bases). The CDR3 is 13 amino acids. V was pared by 7 bases and J by 3 bases, with 13 bases between. From germline, CDR1 is MDHEN and CDR2 SYDVKM.

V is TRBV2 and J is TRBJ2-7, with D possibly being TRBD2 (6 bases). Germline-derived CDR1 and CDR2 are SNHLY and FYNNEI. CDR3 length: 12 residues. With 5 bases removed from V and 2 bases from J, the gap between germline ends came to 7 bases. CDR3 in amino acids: CASSPGAYEQYF. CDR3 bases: TGTGCCAGCAGTCCGGGAGCCTACGAGCAGTACTTC. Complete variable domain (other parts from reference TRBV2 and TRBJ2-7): EPEVTQTPSHQVTQMGQEVILRCVPISNHLYFYWYRQILGQKVEFLVSFYNNEISEKSEIFDDQFSVERPDGSNFTLKIRSTKLEDSAMYFCASSPGAYEQYFGPGTRLTVT.

The CDR3 loop reads CATATSGRLEQYF. The CDR3 DNA reads TGTGCCACCGCGACTAGCGGGAGGCTCGAGCAGTACTTC. The V call is TRBV27, the J call TRBJ2-7; TRBD2 aligns across 13 bases. J was trimmed by 6 bases and V by 10 bases; bases with no gene match: 6. Germline assignment: CDR1 MNHEY and CDR2 SMNVEV (reference sequence). The CDR3 loop spans 13 amino acids.

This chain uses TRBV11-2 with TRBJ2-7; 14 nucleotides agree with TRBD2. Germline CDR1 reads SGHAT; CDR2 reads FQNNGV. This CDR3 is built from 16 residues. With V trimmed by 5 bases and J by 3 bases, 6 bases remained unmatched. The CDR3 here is CASSLRTSGRIYEQYF. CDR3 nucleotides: TGTGCCAGCAGCCTAAGGACTAGCGGGAGGATCTACGAGCAGTACTTC.

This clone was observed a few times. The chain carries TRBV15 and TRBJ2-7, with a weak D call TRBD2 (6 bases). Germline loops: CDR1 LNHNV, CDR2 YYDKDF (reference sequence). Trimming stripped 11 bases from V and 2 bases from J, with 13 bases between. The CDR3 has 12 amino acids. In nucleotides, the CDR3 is TGTGCCGCCCAGCGGGCGCCCTACGAGCAGTACTTC. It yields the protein CAAQRAPYEQYF.

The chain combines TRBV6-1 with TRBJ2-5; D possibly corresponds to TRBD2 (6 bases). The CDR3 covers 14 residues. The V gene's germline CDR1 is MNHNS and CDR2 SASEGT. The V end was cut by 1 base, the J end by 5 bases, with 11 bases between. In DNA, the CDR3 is TGTGCCAGCAGTGAAGTCGCGGGAAGTGAGACCCAGTACTTC. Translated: CASSEVAGSETQYF.

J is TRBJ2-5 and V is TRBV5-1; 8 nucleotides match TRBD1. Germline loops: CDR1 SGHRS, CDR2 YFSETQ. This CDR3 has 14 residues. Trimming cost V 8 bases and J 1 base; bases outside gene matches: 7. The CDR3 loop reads CASRTGLGQETQYF. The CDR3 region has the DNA TGCGCCAGTCGGACAGGGTTGGGCCAAGAGACCCAGTACTTC.

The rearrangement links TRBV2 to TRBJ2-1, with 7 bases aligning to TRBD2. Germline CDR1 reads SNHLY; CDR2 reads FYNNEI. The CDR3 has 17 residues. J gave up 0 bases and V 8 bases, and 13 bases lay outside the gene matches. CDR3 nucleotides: TGTGCCAGCGTCCGCACCCAAGGCGGGGGCTCCTACAATGAGCAGTTCTTC. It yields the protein CASVRTQGGGSYNEQFF.

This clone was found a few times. CDR3 DNA sequence: TGTGCCATCAGTGGCCCGCGGGACGAGCAGTACTTC. Translating gives CAISGPRDEQYF. The chain employs TRBV10-3 and TRBJ2-7; D possibly corresponds to TRBD2 (5 bases). The ends were cut back, 4 bases at V and 5 bases at J, with 9 bases in the middle. In germline, CDR1 is ENHRY, CDR2 SYGVKD. The CDR3 runs to 12 residues.

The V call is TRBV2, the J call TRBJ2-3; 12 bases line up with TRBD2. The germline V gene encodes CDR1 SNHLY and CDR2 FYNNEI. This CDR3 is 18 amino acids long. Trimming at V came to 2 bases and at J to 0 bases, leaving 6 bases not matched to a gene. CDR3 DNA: TGTGCCAGCAGTGAAATCCGGCTAGCGGGAGGGAGCACAGATACGCAGTATTTT. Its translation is CASSEIRLAGGSTDTQYF.

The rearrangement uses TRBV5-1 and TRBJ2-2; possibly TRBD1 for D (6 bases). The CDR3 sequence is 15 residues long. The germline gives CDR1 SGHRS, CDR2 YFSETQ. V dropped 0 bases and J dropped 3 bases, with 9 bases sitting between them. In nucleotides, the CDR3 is TGCGCCAGCAGCTTGGTGGGGGCAGACACCGGGGAGCTGTTTTTT. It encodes CASSLVGADTGELFF.

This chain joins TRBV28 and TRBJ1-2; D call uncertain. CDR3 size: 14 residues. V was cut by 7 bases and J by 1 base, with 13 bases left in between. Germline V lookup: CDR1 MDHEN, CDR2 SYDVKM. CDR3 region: CASKYGAFNYGYTF. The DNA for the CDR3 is TGTGCCAGCAAGTACGGAGCCTTTAACTATGGCTACACCTTC.

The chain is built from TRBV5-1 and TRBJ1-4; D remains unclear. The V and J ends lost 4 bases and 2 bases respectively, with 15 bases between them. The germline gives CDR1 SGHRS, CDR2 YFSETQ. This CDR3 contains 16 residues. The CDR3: CASSPALQATNEKLFF. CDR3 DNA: TGCGCCAGCAGCCCGGCCTTGCAGGCTACTAATGAAAAACTGTTTTTT.

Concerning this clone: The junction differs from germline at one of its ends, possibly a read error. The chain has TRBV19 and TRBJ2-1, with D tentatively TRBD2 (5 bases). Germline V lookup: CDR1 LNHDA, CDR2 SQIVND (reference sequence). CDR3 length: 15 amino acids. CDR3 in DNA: TGTGCCAGTAGTATAGATTCCGGGCTAGCCCGGAGATCGGTCTTC. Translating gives CASSIDSGLARRSVF. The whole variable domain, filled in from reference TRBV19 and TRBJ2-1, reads DGGITQSPKYLFRKEGQNVTLSCEQNLNHDAMYWYRQDPGQGLRLIYYSQIVNDFQKGDIAEGYSVSREKKESFPLTVTSAQKNPTAFYLCASSIDSGLARRSVFGPGTRLTVL.

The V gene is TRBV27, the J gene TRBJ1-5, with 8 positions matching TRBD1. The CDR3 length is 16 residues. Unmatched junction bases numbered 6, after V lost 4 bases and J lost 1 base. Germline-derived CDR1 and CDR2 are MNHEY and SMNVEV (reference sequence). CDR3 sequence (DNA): TGTGCCAGCAGTTCGGGCAGGGGGCGAAGCAATCAGCCCCAGCATTTT. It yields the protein CASSSGRGRSNQPQHF.

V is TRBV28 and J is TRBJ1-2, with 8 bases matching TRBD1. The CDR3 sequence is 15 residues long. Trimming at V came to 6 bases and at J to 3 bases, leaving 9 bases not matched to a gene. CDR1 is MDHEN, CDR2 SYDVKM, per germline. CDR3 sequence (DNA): TGTGCCAGCAGCTACCTGACAGGGGTCGACTATGGCTACACCTTC. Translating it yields CASSYLTGVDYGYTF.

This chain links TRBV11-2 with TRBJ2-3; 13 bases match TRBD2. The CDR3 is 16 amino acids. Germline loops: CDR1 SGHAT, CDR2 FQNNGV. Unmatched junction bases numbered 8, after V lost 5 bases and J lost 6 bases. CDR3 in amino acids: CASSLRTSGSSDTQYF. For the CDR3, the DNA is TGTGCCAGCAGCCTAAGGACTAGCGGGAGTTCCGATACGCAGTATTTT.

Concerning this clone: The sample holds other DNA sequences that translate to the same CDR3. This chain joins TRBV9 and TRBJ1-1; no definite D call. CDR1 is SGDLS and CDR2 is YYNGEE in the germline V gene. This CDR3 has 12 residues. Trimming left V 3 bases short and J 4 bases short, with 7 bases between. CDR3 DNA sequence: TGTGCCAGCAGCGGGTCGGGCACTGAAGCTTTCTTT. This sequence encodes CASSGSGTEAFF.

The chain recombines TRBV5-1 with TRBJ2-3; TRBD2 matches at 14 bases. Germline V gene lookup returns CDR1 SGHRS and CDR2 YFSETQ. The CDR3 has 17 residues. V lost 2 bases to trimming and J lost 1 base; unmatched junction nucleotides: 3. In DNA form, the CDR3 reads TGCGCCAGCAGCTTCGGGACTAGCGGGAGTCGCACAGATACGCAGTATTTT. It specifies CASSFGTSGSRTDTQYF.

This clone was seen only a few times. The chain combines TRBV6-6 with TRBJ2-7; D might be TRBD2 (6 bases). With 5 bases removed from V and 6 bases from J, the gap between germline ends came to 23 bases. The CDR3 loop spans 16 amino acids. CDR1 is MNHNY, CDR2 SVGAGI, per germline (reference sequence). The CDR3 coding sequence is TGTGCCAGCAGTCCTCCATTCCCGGAGGGCCAGGTCGAGCAGTACTTC. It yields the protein CASSPPFPEGQVEQYF.

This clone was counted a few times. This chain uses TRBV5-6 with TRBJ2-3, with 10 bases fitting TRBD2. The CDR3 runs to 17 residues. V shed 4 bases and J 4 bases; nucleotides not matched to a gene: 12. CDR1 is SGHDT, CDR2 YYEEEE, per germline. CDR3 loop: CASSRRDPSGSADTQYF. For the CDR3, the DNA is TGTGCCAGCAGCCGACGTGACCCTAGCGGGAGTGCAGATACGCAGTATTTT.

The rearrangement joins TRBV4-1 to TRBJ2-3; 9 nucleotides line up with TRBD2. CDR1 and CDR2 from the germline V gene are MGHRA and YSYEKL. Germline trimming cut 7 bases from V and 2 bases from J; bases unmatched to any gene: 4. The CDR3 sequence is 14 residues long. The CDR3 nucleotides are TGCGCCAGCATTGGCGGGGGGGACACAGATACGCAGTATTTT. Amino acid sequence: CASIGGGDTDTQYF.

This CDR3 reads CASSFGQGLNQPQHF. The DNA of the CDR3 is TGTGCCAGCAGTTTTGGACAGGGGCTCAATCAGCCCCAGCATTTT. The chain has TRBV28 and TRBJ1-5; TRBD1 aligns across 9 bases. Germline loops: CDR1 MDHEN, CDR2 SYDVKM. The CDR3 has 15 residues. Trimming removed 3 bases from V and 3 bases from J; junction bases left unmatched: 3.

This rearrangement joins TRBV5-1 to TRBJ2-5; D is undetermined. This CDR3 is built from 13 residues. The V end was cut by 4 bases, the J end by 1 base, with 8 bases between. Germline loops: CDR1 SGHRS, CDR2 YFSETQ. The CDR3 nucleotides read TGCGCCAGCAGCCCTCAGGTCCAAGAGACCCAGTACTTC. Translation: CASSPQVQETQYF.

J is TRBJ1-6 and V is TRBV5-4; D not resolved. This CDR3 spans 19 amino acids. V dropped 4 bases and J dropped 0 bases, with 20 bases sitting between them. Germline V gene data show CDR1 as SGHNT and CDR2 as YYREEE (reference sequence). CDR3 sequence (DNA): TGTGCCAGCAGCCCGGGATATCAGACTAAGAGCTCCTATAATTCACCCCTCCACTTT. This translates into CASSPGYQTKSSYNSPLHF.

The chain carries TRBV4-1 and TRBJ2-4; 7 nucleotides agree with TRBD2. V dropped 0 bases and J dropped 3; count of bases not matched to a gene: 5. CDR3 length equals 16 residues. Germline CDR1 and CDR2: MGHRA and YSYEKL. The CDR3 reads CASSQDRSSGKNIQYF. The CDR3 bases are TGCGCCAGCAGCCAAGATCGATCTAGCGGCAAAAACATTCAGTACTTC.

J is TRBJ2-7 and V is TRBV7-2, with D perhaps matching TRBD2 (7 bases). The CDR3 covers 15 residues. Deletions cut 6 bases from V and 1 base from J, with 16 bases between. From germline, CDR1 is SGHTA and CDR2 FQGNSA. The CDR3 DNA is TGTGCCAGCAGAATAAGGGGGGGAAAGTCCTACGAGCAGTACTTC. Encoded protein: CASRIRGGKSYEQYF.